This T cell receptor (beta chain) was sequenced in a study of response to subunit inactivated influenza vaccine. CDR3 size: 15 residues. Germline assignment: CDR1 MGHRA and CDR2 YSYEKL. The V gene end was trimmed by 4 bases and the J gene end by 5 bases; junction bases not matched to a gene: 10. This clonotype occurred many times. Its antigen is still unknown. TCRdb independently ran MiXCR on the RT-PCR reads; one entry per CDR3 protein. Of about 800,000 distinct CDR3 sequences listed, approximately 22% are singletons. Study-level findings and limits: The authors offered the suggestion that each seasonal influenza vaccination recruits few new T cells.

The sample here was PBMCs from blood, taken more than 4 days after vaccination. V usage is TRBV4-1 and J usage is TRBJ2-7; TRBD2 agrees at 8 bases. The clonotype originates from a man over 45 who received an inactivated influenza vaccine. The CDR3 coding sequence is TGCGCCAGCAGCCTTCTGCGGGGGGTACGGGACGAGCAGTACTTC. Its translation: CASSLLRGVRDEQYF.